The T cell receptor (beta chain) under discussion was sequenced for a study of T-cell memory formation after mild COVID-19. Germline lookup yields CDR1 MGHDK and CDR2 SYGVNS. The germline V and J ends were trimmed by 2 bases and 5 bases, with 13 bases remaining between them. The CDR3 has 14 residues. TCRdb reanalysed the 5' RACE reads using MiXCR and keeps one entry per CDR3 protein. The sample consists of around 320,000 distinct CDR3 sequences, 25% to 30% of them appearing once. The source is an adult woman who had mild COVID-19 (a few samples of this study predate the infection). Cell type and time point are not known. The V gene is TRBV25-1, the J gene TRBJ2-7; weak D call: TRBD1 (6 bases). The sample was PBMCs or a T cell subset sorted from them (not recorded which). CDR3 DNA: TGTGCCAGCAGTGAACTTGGGGGCGATGACGAGCAGTACTTC. It translates to CASSELGGDDEQYF.